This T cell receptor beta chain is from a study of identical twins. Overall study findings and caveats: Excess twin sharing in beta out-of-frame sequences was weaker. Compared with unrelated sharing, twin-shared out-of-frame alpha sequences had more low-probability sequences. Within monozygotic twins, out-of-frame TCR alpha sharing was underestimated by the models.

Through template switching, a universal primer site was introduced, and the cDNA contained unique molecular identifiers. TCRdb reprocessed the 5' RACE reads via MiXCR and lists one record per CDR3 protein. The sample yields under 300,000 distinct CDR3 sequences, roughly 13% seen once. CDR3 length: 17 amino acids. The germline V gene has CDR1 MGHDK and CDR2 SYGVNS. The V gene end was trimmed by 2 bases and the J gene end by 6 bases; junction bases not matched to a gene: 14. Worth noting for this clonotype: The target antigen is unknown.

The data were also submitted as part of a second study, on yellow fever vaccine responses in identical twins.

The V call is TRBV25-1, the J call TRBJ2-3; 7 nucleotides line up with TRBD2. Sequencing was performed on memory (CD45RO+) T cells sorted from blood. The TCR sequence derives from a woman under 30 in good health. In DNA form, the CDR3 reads TGTGCCAGCAGTGAAGGATCGGGGGGACCCGGGCGGGATACGCAGTATTTT. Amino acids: CASSEGSGGPGRDTQYF.